This TCR beta chain was retrieved from a study of cytomegalovirus exposure and HLA in healthy donors. Overall study: Around 80 million unique TCR sequences came from HLA-typed donors in an early release. Overall study findings and caveats: Productive rates of about 87% or about 30% were seen for most TCR beta V segments in an earlier analysis. It was reported in a later analysis that an Asian-associated ancestry cluster showed fewer N-insertions than the roughly 670-donor mean.

This clone has just a few counts. Its target is unknown. The CDR3 is 14 amino acids. Deletions cut 4 bases from V and 2 bases from J, with 11 bases between. The germline CDR1 and CDR2 sequences are SNHLY and FYNNEI. Use of 60 Vbeta and 13 Jbeta primers characterized the PCR. The table came from immunoSEQ multiplex PCR; TCRdb's copy has only in-frame clones and leaves some out. The table has about 82,000 clones, around three fifths seen once. The sequence came from a woman between 50 and 59 years old in good health and CMV-seropositive. Sequencing used PBMCs. V gene TRBV2 combines with J gene TRBJ1-1; TRBD1 is a possible D gene (5 bases). CDR3 sequence reads: CASSVGHLNTEAFF. CDR3 in DNA: TGTGCCAGCAGTGTAGGACACCTTAACACTGAAGCTTTCTTT.